One sample yielded the 21 T cell receptor beta chains listed below, sequenced in a study of T cell responses to AZD1222 COVID-19 vaccine. TCRdb keeps only in-frame clones here, not all; method: immunoSEQ multiplex PCR. The sample consists of approximately 50,000 clones, more than 80% of them appearing once. The sequencing used peripheral blood, collected on day 0 of MenACWY control vaccination. The receptors were sampled from an adult in good health.

In its sample, this clone was seen once. V usage is TRBV9 and J usage is TRBJ2-1, with a weak D call TRBD2 (6 bases). The CDR3 extends over 14 amino acids. The V and J ends lost 4 bases and 5 bases respectively, with 13 bases between them. Germline V lookup: CDR1 SGDLS, CDR2 YYNGEE. The CDR3 region has the DNA TGTGCCAGCAGCCAAATCGGAGGGAACAATGAGCAGTTCTTC. Its protein product is CASSQIGGNNEQFF.

The rearrangement links TRBV6-1 to TRBJ2-3; 13 positions agree with TRBD2. CDR3 length: 16 amino acids. CDR1 is MNHNS and CDR2 is SASEGT in the germline V gene. V lost 1 base, J lost 4 bases, and 2 bases stayed unmatched. The CDR3: CASSEELAGGSDTQYF. In DNA, the CDR3 is TGTGCCAGCAGTGAAGAACTAGCGGGAGGGTCAGATACGCAGTATTTT.

This clone was counted a single time. The chain recombines TRBV27 with TRBJ2-1; weak D call: TRBD1 (6 bases). The CDR3 loop spans 15 amino acids. Germline V gene sequence: CDR1 MNHEY, CDR2 SMNVEV (reference sequence). Trimming shortened V by 2 bases and J by 6 bases, and 14 bases separated the two germline ends. The DNA for the CDR3 is TGTGCCAGCAGTTTAACAGGGAACCCTCTCAATGAGCAGTTCTTC. Translated, it gives CASSLTGNPLNEQFF.

The chain employs TRBV6-5 and TRBJ2-2; 9 positions agree with TRBD1. J lost 1 base, V lost 6 bases, and 0 bases had no gene match. This CDR3 contains 14 residues. Germline loops: CDR1 MNHEY, CDR2 SVGAGI. CDR3 protein: CASRDRGNTGELFF. CDR3 bases: TGTGCCAGCAGGGACAGGGGGAACACCGGGGAGCTGTTTTTT.

This clone was seen a single time. The rearrangement links TRBV5-1 to TRBJ2-3; D is unclear. The CDR3 extends over 15 amino acids. V was shortened by 4 bases and J by 1 base, with 13 bases between the two germline ends. Germline CDR1 is SGHRS and CDR2 is YFSETQ. The CDR3 DNA sequence: TGCGCCAGCAGCCCCTTAAGTGTCGGCACAGATACGCAGTATTTT. Its translation: CASSPLSVGTDTQYF. Variable domain in full (rest from reference TRBV5-1 and TRBJ2-3): KAGVTQTPRYLIKTRGQQVTLSCSPISGHRSVSWYQQTPGQGLQFLFEYFSETQRNKGNFPGRFSGRQFSNSRSEMNVSTLELGDSALYLCASSPLSVGTDTQYFGPGTRLTVL.

The rearrangement joins TRBV6-5 to TRBJ1-2; tentatively, D is TRBD1 (5 bases). The V end was cut by 4 bases, the J end by 5 bases, with 11 bases between. Germline-derived CDR1 and CDR2 are MNHEY and SVGAGI. The CDR3 covers 13 residues. CDR3 bases: TGTGCCAGCAGTTTCGGGGCGCGGTATGGCTACACCTTC. Translation: CASSFGARYGYTF.

V gene TRBV7-8 combines with J gene TRBJ1-1; D uncertain. This CDR3 is 14 amino acids long. The V and J ends lost 5 bases and 1 base respectively, with 11 bases between them. Germline-derived CDR1 and CDR2 are SGHVS and FQNEAQ. The CDR3 protein is CASSLVPTNTEAFF. CDR3 in DNA: TGTGCCAGCAGCCTAGTACCGACGAACACTGAAGCTTTCTTT.

The chain recombines TRBV5-1 with TRBJ1-1; D is unclear. V lost 0 bases and J 8 bases, leaving 20 bases between the germline ends. CDR3 length equals 16 residues. In germline, CDR1 is SGHRS, CDR2 YFSETQ. CDR3 sequence: CASSLVGSASMLEAFF. Written as DNA, the CDR3 is TGCGCCAGCAGCTTGGTAGGGTCGGCTTCCATGCTGGAAGCTTTCTTT.

V usage is TRBV6-2 or TRBV6-3 and J usage is TRBJ2-7; D unclear. This CDR3 has 12 amino acids. The V end lost 0 bases, the J end lost 5 bases, and 5 bases lay between the germline ends. Per the germline V gene, CDR1 is MNHEY and CDR2 is SVGEGT. CDR3 amino acids: CASSYSRHEQYF. The CDR3 DNA reads TGTGCCAGCAGTTACTCTCGCCACGAGCAGTACTTC.

V usage is TRBV18 and J usage is TRBJ1-1; TRBD1 aligns across 10 bases. Germline V gene lookup returns CDR1 KGHSH and CDR2 LQKENI. V shed 6 bases, J shed 7 bases, and the junction held 5 bases outside the gene matches. There are 13 residues in the CDR3. CDR3 sequence: CASSGTGVSEAFF. The DNA of the CDR3 is TGTGCCAGCTCCGGGACAGGGGTTAGTGAAGCTTTCTTT.

This clone was picked up one time. The chain's CDR3 is CASSWGTGPESGYTF. The DNA of the CDR3 is TGTGCCAGCAGCTGGGGGACAGGGCCGGAAAGTGGCTACACCTTC. The V and J genes are TRBV5-4 and TRBJ1-2; 9 bases map to TRBD1. Germline V gene sequence: CDR1 SGHNT, CDR2 YYREEE (reference sequence). V trimming: 3 bases; J trimming: 7 bases; junction bases outside the gene matches: 10. The CDR3 totals 15 residues.

The chain uses TRBV29-1 and TRBJ1-1, with TRBD1 identical over 8 bases. Trimming at V came to 7 bases and at J to 8 bases, leaving 12 bases not matched to a gene. This CDR3 has 13 amino acids. Per germline, CDR1 SQVTM and CDR2 ANQGSEA. The CDR3 sequence: CSALDRERLEAFF. The CDR3 region has the DNA TGCAGCGCCTTGGACAGGGAAAGGTTGGAAGCTTTCTTT. Using reference TRBV29-1 and TRBJ1-1 for the parts outside the CDR3, the full variable domain is SAVISQKPSRDICQRGTSLTIQCQVDSQVTMMFWYRQQPGQSLTLIATANQGSEATYESGFVIDKFPISRPNLTFSTLTVSNMSPEDSSIYLCSALDRERLEAFFGQGTRLTVV.

V and J are TRBV6-5 and TRBJ1-5; a possible D gene is TRBD1 (5 bases). Germline assignment: CDR1 MNHEY and CDR2 SVGAGI. The CDR3 is 15 amino acids. The V and J ends lost 0 bases and 2 bases respectively, with 8 bases between them. CDR3 bases: TGTGCCAGCAGTTACTCCAGGGACGGCAATCAGCCCCAGCATTTT. Translating it yields CASSYSRDGNQPQHF.

The rearrangement joins TRBV18 to TRBJ2-7, with unresolved D. This CDR3 comprises 15 residues. The germline gives CDR1 KGHSH, CDR2 LQKENI. The V and J ends lost 6 bases and 2 bases respectively, with 17 bases between them. The CDR3 coding sequence is TGTGCCAGCTCTCCGGACGGTCGTACCCCCTACGAGCAGTACTTC. Amino acids: CASSPDGRTPYEQYF.

The chain links TRBV5-4 to TRBJ1-2, with 7 positions matching TRBD1. The CDR3 spans 13 residues. Trimming cost V 4 bases and J 7 bases; bases outside gene matches: 7. Germline V gene data show CDR1 as SGHNT and CDR2 as YYREEE (reference sequence). The chain's CDR3 is CASSPGRGLGYTF. The CDR3 nucleotides read TGTGCCAGCAGCCCCGGGAGGGGGCTTGGCTACACCTTC.

In its sample, this clone was seen a few times. This chain connects TRBV27 to TRBJ1-1; 8 bases are a match to TRBD1. With 8 bases clipped from V and 3 bases from J, the junction kept 8 bases outside the gene matches. The germline gives CDR1 MNHEY, CDR2 SMNVEV (reference sequence). The length of the CDR3 is 14 residues. The CDR3 loop is CASHPQGAYTEAFF. CDR3 DNA sequence: TGTGCCAGCCACCCTCAGGGGGCTTACACTGAAGCTTTCTTT.

This chain connects TRBV3-1 (or the pseudogene TRBV3-2) to TRBJ2-5; D might be TRBD2 (7 bases). The V gene's germline CDR1 is LGHDT and CDR2 YNNKEL (reference sequence). The length of the CDR3 is 17 residues. V lost 1 base and J 0 bases, leaving 15 bases between the germline ends. The CDR3: CASSQGGRGTNQETQYF. DNA for the CDR3: TGTGCCAGCAGCCAAGGAGGGCGGGGGACAAACCAAGAGACCCAGTACTTC.

This clone was detected once. This chain connects TRBV7-9 to TRBJ1-2, with D perhaps matching TRBD1 (5 bases). The V end was cut by 1 base, the J end by 3 bases, with 24 bases between. From germline, CDR1 is SEHNR and CDR2 FQNEAQ (reference sequence). The CDR3 is 19 residues long. The CDR3 protein is CASSLDYGTGNPADYGYTF. DNA for the CDR3: TGTGCCAGCAGCTTAGATTATGGGACTGGAAATCCGGCGGACTATGGCTACACCTTC.

J is TRBJ2-1 and V is TRBV5-1; 11 bases are shared with TRBD2. CDR1 is SGHRS, CDR2 YFSETQ, per germline. V lost 4 bases, J lost 3 bases, and 3 bases stayed unmatched. The CDR3 length is 15 residues. This CDR3 reads CASSPLAGGYNEQFF. In DNA, the CDR3 is TGCGCCAGCAGCCCCCTAGCGGGAGGCTACAATGAGCAGTTCTTC.

This chain connects TRBV29-1 to TRBJ2-2, with 8 bases fitting TRBD2. Germline assignment: CDR1 SQVTM and CDR2 ANQGSEA. J was trimmed by 4 bases and V by 6 bases; bases with no gene match: 7. The CDR3 runs 14 residues. In DNA form, the CDR3 reads TGCAGCGTGGGGCGCGGGGGGCTCACCGGGGAGCTGTTTTTT. This translates into CSVGRGGLTGELFF.

In regard to this clone: This sample includes further DNA sequences coding for the same CDR3. This sequence joins TRBV19 and TRBJ2-2; D unclear. V shed 1 base and J shed 2 bases, with 5 bases lying between them. This CDR3 has 14 residues. Per the germline V gene, CDR1 is LNHDA and CDR2 is SQIVND (reference sequence). CDR3 region: CASSIVPNTGELFF. CDR3 DNA sequence: TGTGCCAGTAGTATAGTCCCCAACACCGGGGAGCTGTTTTTT.